These 30 T cell receptor beta chains were all obtained from the same sample, sequenced in a study of OX40 agonist ivuxolimab in advanced cancers. The protocol was immunoSEQ multiplex PCR, while the TCRdb copy is restricted to in-frame clones and leaves out a portion. The sample records tens of thousands of clones, around 81% being singletons. The starting material was CD4+ or CD8+ T cells sorted from blood, obtained in a trial of the OX40 agonist ivuxolimab. The source of these receptors is an adult with an advanced solid tumor such as melanoma, head and neck, liver or kidney cancer.

This chain links TRBV7-6 with TRBJ1-4, with D possibly being TRBD1 (6 bases). Trimming took 5 bases from V and 8 from J, leaving 15 bases between them. This CDR3 is built from 14 residues. Germline values: CDR1 SGHVS, CDR2 FNYEAQ. DNA of the CDR3: TGTGCCAGCAGCCCCCAGGGGTGGGGGGAAAAACTGTTTTTT. Its protein product is CASSPQGWGEKLFF.

The rearrangement links TRBV6-5 to TRBJ2-1, with D possibly TRBD2 on 6 matching bases. CDR3 size: 12 residues. V lost 6 bases, J lost 5 bases, and 8 bases lay in between. The V gene's germline CDR1 is MNHEY and CDR2 SVGAGI. The CDR3 spells CASSRTNNEQFF. The CDR3 region has the DNA TGTGCCAGCAGCCGGACTAACAATGAGCAGTTCTTC.

The chain uses TRBV19 and TRBJ1-1; 7 bases agree with TRBD1. CDR1 and CDR2 from the germline V gene are LNHDA and SQIVND (reference sequence). CDR3 length equals 15 residues. V dropped 5 bases and J dropped 0; count of bases not matched to a gene: 6. The CDR3 region has the DNA TGTGCCAGTAGTGAAGACAGGGCGATGAACACTGAAGCTTTCTTT. This codes for CASSEDRAMNTEAFF.

The chain joins TRBV6-6 to TRBJ2-5; D is possibly TRBD1 or TRBD2 (6 bases each). Between the trimmed V and J ends, which lost 7 bases and 5 bases, there was a span of 14 bases. Looked up from germline, CDR1 is MNHNY and CDR2 is SVGAGI (reference sequence). The CDR3 covers 13 residues. CDR3 loop: CASNYRDSETQYF. In DNA, the CDR3 is TGTGCCAGCAACTACAGGGACTCCGAGACCCAGTACTTC.

The chain has TRBV2 and TRBJ1-2, with 12 bases lining up with TRBD1. Germline V gene data show CDR1 as SNHLY and CDR2 as FYNNEI. Unmatched junction bases numbered 7, after V lost 6 bases and J lost 8 bases. The length of the CDR3 is 14 residues. The CDR3 sequence is CASSLGQGARGYTF. For the CDR3, the DNA is TGTGCCAGCAGCCTGGGACAGGGGGCGCGGGGCTACACCTTC.

This chain connects TRBV7-3 to TRBJ2-7, with TRBD2 matching 8 bases. Germline CDR1 reads SGHTA; CDR2 reads FQGTGA. This CDR3 comprises 15 residues. V trimming: 5 bases; J trimming: 4 bases; junction bases outside the gene matches: 10. The CDR3 DNA follows: TGTGCCAGCAGCCCGTCGCGCGGGGGGCCGTACGAGCAGTACTTC. Amino acid sequence: CASSPSRGGPYEQYF.

This clone was recorded a few times. V and J are TRBV10-2 and TRBJ2-5; D might be TRBD1 or TRBD2, each matching 6 bases. This CDR3 region has 14 residues. Trimming took off 6 bases at V and 5 bases at J, with 16 bases between the two ends. Germline CDR1 reads WSHSY; CDR2 reads SAAADI. DNA for the CDR3: TGCGCCAGCAGAGGGGGACTGTCTCGGGAGACCCAGTACTTC. This translates into CASRGGLSRETQYF.

This clone was observed a single time. The chain joins TRBV7-9 to TRBJ2-5, with D possibly TRBD2 on 6 matching bases. There are 13 residues in the CDR3. Between the trimmed V and J ends, which lost 7 bases and 5 bases, there was a span of 14 bases. Per germline, CDR1 SEHNR and CDR2 FQNEAQ (reference sequence). In DNA form, the CDR3 reads TGTGCCAGCACCAAAACTCGGGAGGAGACCCAGTACTTC. It yields the protein CASTKTREETQYF.

The gene calls are TRBV6-6 and TRBJ1-6, with a weak D call TRBD1 (6 bases). The ends were cut back, 8 bases at V and 7 bases at J, with 15 bases in the middle. The CDR3 contains 14 residues. CDR1 and CDR2 from the germline V gene are MNHNY and SVGAGI (reference sequence). This CDR3 reads CASGSGEGNSPLHF. The CDR3 DNA reads TGTGCCAGCGGATCAGGGGAAGGCAATTCACCCCTCCACTTT.

V is TRBV7-7 and J is TRBJ2-5; 8 bases agree with TRBD2. Germline lookup yields CDR1 SSHAT and CDR2 FNYEAQ (reference sequence). The trim removed 5 bases at V and 2 bases at J, leaving 10 bases unmatched. The CDR3 consists of 16 residues. CDR3 residues: CASSMGRGADQETQYF. In nucleotides, the CDR3 is TGTGCCAGCAGCATGGGGCGGGGGGCAGATCAAGAGACCCAGTACTTC.

This chain uses TRBV29-1 with TRBJ2-2, with 9 positions matching TRBD2. The CDR3 spans 15 residues. The V gene end was trimmed by 4 bases and the J gene end by 8 bases; junction bases not matched to a gene: 11. The germline gives CDR1 SQVTM, CDR2 ANQGSEA. CDR3 protein: CSVVPRGGAGGELFF. Here the CDR3 DNA reads TGCAGCGTTGTCCCTCGCGGGGGGGCCGGTGGGGAGCTGTTTTTT.

The chain employs TRBV7-6 and TRBJ2-1; TRBD2 matches 7 bases. The V segment lost 3 bases and the J segment 0 bases; nucleotides outside the gene matches: 5. The CDR3 extends over 16 amino acids. Germline V CDR1 and CDR2: SGHVS, FNYEAQ. CDR3 nucleotide sequence: TGTGCCAGCAGCTTGGGACTATTGCTCTCCTACAATGAGCAGTTCTTC. It translates to CASSLGLLLSYNEQFF.

The genes are TRBV5-1 and TRBJ2-5; 11 bases map to TRBD2. The CDR3 loop spans 13 amino acids. The V gene's germline CDR1 is SGHRS and CDR2 YFSETQ. V was pared by 6 bases and J by 5 bases, with 3 bases of the junction left unmatched. The CDR3 bases are TGCGCCAGCAAACTAGCGGGGGTTGAGACCCAGTACTTC. Protein product: CASKLAGVETQYF.

This chain connects TRBV19 to TRBJ2-7; TRBD1 aligns across 8 bases. Unmatched junction bases numbered 8, after V lost 5 bases and J lost 2 bases. Germline CDR1 LNHDA, CDR2 SQIVND (reference sequence). The CDR3 totals 15 residues. This chain's CDR3 is CASSGGQVNTYEQYF. The CDR3 DNA is TGTGCCAGTAGTGGGGGACAGGTAAACACCTACGAGCAGTACTTC.

The rearrangement joins TRBV13 to TRBJ2-1, with 14 bases lining up with TRBD2. CDR3 length equals 16 residues. The germline gives CDR1 PRHDT, CDR2 FYEKMQ (reference sequence). Trimming took 4 bases from V and 6 from J; bases not matched to a gene: 5. CDR3 region: CASSYRTSGGPNEQFF. The CDR3 DNA reads as TGTGCCAGCAGCTACCGGACTAGCGGGGGGCCCAATGAGCAGTTCTTC.

CDR3 DNA: TGTGCCAGCAGCTTGAATACGGGACAGGGGGAAGAGCAGTACTTC. It specifies CASSLNTGQGEEQYF. This chain joins TRBV5-6 and TRBJ2-7, with 11 bases matching TRBD1. CDR1 and CDR2 from the germline V gene are SGHDT and YYEEEE. The CDR3 totals 15 residues. V shed 1 base, J shed 7 bases, and the junction held 7 bases outside the gene matches.

This chain links TRBV5-4 with TRBJ1-1; D might be TRBD1 (6 bases). The CDR3 is 16 residues long. Germline V gene lookup returns CDR1 SGHNT and CDR2 YYREEE (reference sequence). V was clipped by 4 bases and J by 5 bases, with 21 bases between them. The CDR3 nucleotides read TGTGCCAGCAGCCCTAACCCTCCAAGACAGGCTACTGAAGCTTTCTTT. Amino acids: CASSPNPPRQATEAFF.

This clone was seen only a few times. V is TRBV9 and J is TRBJ1-1; 8 positions agree with TRBD1. The CDR3 sequence is 15 residues long. Germline V lookup: CDR1 SGDLS, CDR2 YYNGEE. J was trimmed by 0 bases and V by 0 bases; bases with no gene match: 1. The CDR3 reads CASSVGTGMNTEAFF. CDR3 DNA: TGTGCCAGCAGCGTAGGGACAGGGATGAACACTGAAGCTTTCTTT. The full variable domain, rest sourced from reference TRBV9 and TRBJ1-1, is DSGVTQTPKHLITATGQRVTLRCSPRSGDLSVYWYQQSLDQGLQFLIQYYNGEERAKGNILERFSAQQFPDLHSELNLSSLELGDSALYFCASSVGTGMNTEAFFGQGTRLTVV.

J is TRBJ2-4 and V is TRBV6-6; no clear D. The CDR3 length is 16 residues. The germline V gene encodes CDR1 MNHNY and CDR2 SVGAGI (reference sequence). Trimming pared 6 bases from V and 2 bases from J, leaving 17 bases between. In DNA form, the CDR3 reads TGTGCCAGCAGCCTCATAGGTCCAGGCCCCAAAAACATTCAGTACTTC. Translation: CASSLIGPGPKNIQYF.

The rearrangement links TRBV11-3 to TRBJ2-1; D gene unclear. The CDR3 covers 13 residues. V lost 5 bases, J lost 6 bases, and 11 bases lay in between. Germline V gene lookup returns CDR1 SGHNT and CDR2 YENEEA. This chain's CDR3 is CASSQILPNEQFF. The CDR3 coding sequence is TGTGCCAGCAGCCAAATATTACCCAATGAGCAGTTCTTC.

The chain has TRBV7-9 and TRBJ1-4, with TRBD1 identical over 7 bases. Looked up from germline, CDR1 is SEHNR and CDR2 is FQNEAQ (reference sequence). The CDR3 length is 14 residues. V was pared by 4 bases and J by 4 bases, with 3 bases of the junction left unmatched. CDR3 region: CASSSSGGNEKLFF. CDR3 sequence (DNA): TGTGCCAGCAGCTCCTCAGGGGGTAATGAAAAACTGTTTTTT. The variable domain in full, completed from reference TRBV7-9 and TRBJ1-4, reads DTGVSQNPRHKITKRGQNVTFRCDPISEHNRLYWYRQTLGQGPEFLTYFQNEAQLEKSRLLSDRFSAERPKGSFSTLEIQRTEQGDSAMYLCASSSSGGNEKLFFGSGTQLSVL.

This rearrangement joins TRBV4-1 to TRBJ1-1, with 8 positions matching TRBD1. J gave up 1 base and V 4 bases, and 11 bases lay outside the gene matches. The CDR3 has 17 residues. The V gene's germline CDR1 is MGHRA and CDR2 YSYEKL. In nucleotides, the CDR3 is TGCGCCAGCAGCCGGGCCACCTCAGGGGGCCAGAACACTGAAGCTTTCTTT. It specifies CASSRATSGGQNTEAFF.

The chain couples TRBV5-4 to TRBJ2-3; D ambiguous. V lost 3 bases to trimming and J lost 6 bases, with 8 bases between them. This CDR3 has 12 amino acids. Germline CDR1 reads SGHNT; CDR2 reads YYREEE (reference sequence). Here the CDR3 DNA reads TGTGCCAGCAGCTCTCCCGGGGATACGCAGTATTTT. This sequence encodes CASSSPGDTQYF.

V is TRBV19 and J is TRBJ1-5; D is unresolved. This CDR3 is 14 amino acids long. The germline gives CDR1 LNHDA, CDR2 SQIVND (reference sequence). The ends were cut back, 4 bases at V and 0 bases at J, with 7 bases in the middle. The CDR3 region is CASSNRHSNQPQHF. CDR3 nucleotide sequence: TGTGCCAGTAGTAACAGACATAGCAATCAGCCCCAGCATTTT.

The CDR3 loop reads CASSSGGATTITEQYF. CDR3 sequence (DNA): TGCGCCAGCAGCTCCGGAGGGGCGACTACCATAACCGAGCAGTACTTC. This chain uses TRBV5-1 with TRBJ2-7; a weak D match, TRBD2 (6 bases). The CDR3 covers 16 residues. Germline V gives CDR1 SGHRS, CDR2 YFSETQ. V shed 3 bases and J shed 6 bases, with 22 bases lying between them. The complete variable domain, with remaining parts taken from reference TRBV5-1 and TRBJ2-7, reads KAGVTQTPRYLIKTRGQQVTLSCSPISGHRSVSWYQQTPGQGLQFLFEYFSETQRNKGNFPGRFSGRQFSNSRSEMNVSTLELGDSALYLCASSSGGATTITEQYFGPGTRLTVT.

The chain is built from TRBV5-6 and TRBJ2-2; D not resolved. This CDR3 is 16 amino acids long. The germline CDR1 and CDR2 sequences are SGHDT and YYEEEE. With 4 bases removed from V and 0 bases from J, the gap between germline ends came to 13 bases. The CDR3 region is CASSLLGSANTGELFF. CDR3 coding DNA: TGTGCCAGCAGCCTCCTCGGTTCTGCGAACACCGGGGAGCTGTTTTTT.

The rearrangement joins TRBV6-1 to TRBJ1-2; 8 nucleotides agree with TRBD1. The CDR3 runs 14 residues. The junction had 6 bases not matched to a gene; V was cut back by 6 bases and J by 3 bases. Germline assignment: CDR1 MNHNS and CDR2 SASEGT. As DNA, the CDR3 is TGTGCCAGCAGGGTAGGACAGGGCGACTATGGCTACACCTTC. It specifies CASRVGQGDYGYTF.

This clone was picked up one time. The chain uses TRBV5-1 and TRBJ2-1, with 11 bases fitting TRBD2. The ends lost 3 bases at V and 5 bases at J; junction bases unmatched: 16. This CDR3 spans 19 amino acids. Germline values: CDR1 SGHRS, CDR2 YFSETQ. CDR3 nucleotides: TGCGCCAGCAGCTATAACAGGGAGACTAGCGGGGCACGCAACAATGAGCAGTTCTTC. It specifies CASSYNRETSGARNNEQFF.

This clone was detected only a few times. The chain employs TRBV2 and TRBJ1-2; TRBD1 agrees at 7 bases. There are 12 residues in the CDR3. Germline V gene data show CDR1 as SNHLY and CDR2 as FYNNEI. Unmatched junction bases numbered 3, after V lost 6 bases and J lost 5 bases. As DNA, the CDR3 is TGTGCCAGCAGCCAGGGGGTGTATGGCTACACCTTC. Translation: CASSQGVYGYTF. Combining the CDR3 with reference TRBV2 and TRBJ1-2 gives the whole variable domain EPEVTQTPSHQVTQMGQEVILRCVPISNHLYFYWYRQILGQKVEFLVSFYNNEISEKSEIFDDQFSVERPDGSNFTLKIRSTKLEDSAMYFCASSQGVYGYTFGSGTRLTVV.

J is TRBJ1-1 and V is TRBV27, with TRBD1 matching over 12 bases. Trimming removed 2 bases from V and 9 bases from J; junction bases left unmatched: 13. Germline lookup yields CDR1 MNHEY and CDR2 SMNVEV (reference sequence). This CDR3 contains 17 residues. The CDR3 protein is CASSLKRSGTGGNQAFF. CDR3 nucleotide sequence: TGTGCCAGCAGTTTAAAGCGCTCCGGGACAGGGGGCAACCAAGCTTTCTTT.